This TCR beta chain came from a study of identical twins. TCRdb re-derived calls from the 5' RACE reads in MiXCR, one entry per CDR3 protein. The table has a few hundred thousand distinct CDR3 sequences, roughly an eighth seen once. This clonotype was counted at least ten times. Its antigen is unidentified. Findings of the study overall: Abundant cord blood beta clonotypes carried fewer insertions; memory repertoires showed none.

Germline values: CDR1 MGHRA, CDR2 YSYEKL. The V gene lost 2 bases and the J gene lost 2 bases, with 12 bases spanning the gap. CDR3 length: 15 amino acids. The sample was also reused in another study, on yellow fever vaccine responses in identical twins.

The sample consisted of CD8+ T cells sorted from blood. The chain recombines TRBV4-1 with TRBJ2-5; D perhaps matches TRBD1 (5 bases). The receptor was derived from a woman under 30 in good health. CDR3: CASSQRQFNQETQYF. The CDR3, as DNA: TGCGCCAGCAGCCAAAGACAGTTTAATCAAGAGACCCAGTACTTC.